The TCR beta chain described here comes from a study of lymphopenia after photon versus proton radiotherapy. Study findings and constraints: Under photons, naive T cells and diversity fell while effector/memory populations rose.

Clones were read by immunoSEQ multiplex PCR, and TCRdb kept only the in-frame ones, dropping some. The sample records 75,000 or so clones, around four fifths being singletons. From germline, CDR1 is SGHAT and CDR2 FQNNGV. This CDR3 comprises 14 residues. Trimming took 2 bases from V and 1 from J, leaving 8 bases between them. Regarding this clone: The antigen remains undetermined.

The chain recombines TRBV11-2 with TRBJ1-1; D unclear. Sequenced here: peripheral blood, sampled from a patient treated with proton-based radiotherapy. This TCR was sampled from a man in his 60s with pancreatic cancer. In DNA, the CDR3 is TGTGCCAGCAGCTTACTAACGAAGAACACTGAAGCTTTCTTT. Amino acid sequence: CASSLLTKNTEAFF.